One sample yielded the 18 T cell receptor beta chains listed below, sequenced in a study of blood T cell repertoires in COVID-19. The method was immunoSEQ multiplex PCR; TCRdb's version includes in-frame clones alone and lacks a portion of them. In the table there are roughly 250,000 clones, roughly 82% of which are singletons. The sample comprised peripheral blood. All receptors come from a woman of 80 years or more with active or convalescent COVID-19.

This clone was picked up one time. The chain links TRBV19 to TRBJ2-6, with D unresolved. The germline V gene has CDR1 LNHDA and CDR2 SQIVND (reference sequence). Trimming left V 6 bases short and J 1 base short, with 4 bases between. The CDR3 consists of 13 residues. The CDR3 spells CASSTSGANVLTF. The CDR3 region has the DNA TGTGCCAGTAGCACTTCTGGGGCCAACGTCCTGACTTTC.

The gene calls are TRBV30 and TRBJ2-1; D is perhaps TRBD2 (5 bases). The CDR3 runs to 13 residues. V was pared by 2 bases and J by 5 bases, with 10 bases between. The germline CDR1 and CDR2 sequences are GTSNPN and SVGIG (reference sequence). The CDR3 nucleotides are TGTGCCTGGAGTCCCCCAGCGGACAATGAGCAGTTCTTC. This sequence encodes CAWSPPADNEQFF.

V gene TRBV2 combines with J gene TRBJ2-7; D might be TRBD2 (6 bases). Germline V CDR1 and CDR2: SNHLY, FYNNEI. The V end was cut by 1 base, the J end by 2 bases, with 12 bases between. The CDR3 is 15 residues long. CDR3 in amino acids: CASSEDVGRTYEQYF. The CDR3 DNA sequence: TGTGCCAGCAGTGAAGATGTGGGGAGGACCTACGAGCAGTACTTC.

V usage is TRBV5-1 and J usage is TRBJ2-1; a possible D gene is TRBD2 (6 bases). Trimming shortened V by 0 bases and J by 8 bases, and 18 bases separated the two germline ends. Germline values: CDR1 SGHRS, CDR2 YFSETQ. The CDR3 runs 16 residues. For the CDR3, the DNA is TGCGCCAGCAGCTTGGGACACACGACTAGTAATCATGAGCAGTTCTTC. Amino acids: CASSLGHTTSNHEQFF.

Only a few counts were recorded for this clone. This same CDR3 is encoded by further DNA sequences in the sample. This chain joins TRBV19 and TRBJ1-2; 7 nucleotides align to TRBD1. The CDR3 loop spans 14 amino acids. The germline gives CDR1 LNHDA, CDR2 SQIVND (reference sequence). The trim removed 6 bases at V and 5 bases at J, leaving 9 bases unmatched. The CDR3 nucleotides read TGTGCCAGTAGCACCCGGGACAGACTGTATGGCTACACCTTC. Encoded protein: CASSTRDRLYGYTF. The complete variable domain, with remaining parts taken from reference TRBV19 and TRBJ1-2, reads DGGITQSPKYLFRKEGQNVTLSCEQNLNHDAMYWYRQDPGQGLRLIYYSQIVNDFQKGDIAEGYSVSREKKESFPLTVTSAQKNPTAFYLCASSTRDRLYGYTFGSGTRLTVV.

The chain employs TRBV4-2 and TRBJ1-3; unclear D gene. Germline V CDR1 and CDR2: LGHNA, YNFKEQ. The germline V and J ends were trimmed by 3 bases and 1 base, with 7 bases remaining between them. This CDR3 has 14 residues. CDR3 protein: CASSQGSSGNTIYF. The CDR3, as DNA: TGTGCCAGCAGCCAGGGGAGTTCTGGAAACACCATATATTTT.

The gene calls are TRBV14 and TRBJ1-1; D gene ambiguous. The length of the CDR3 is 13 residues. Germline CDR1 is SGHDN and CDR2 is FVKESK. V was cut by 2 bases and J by 0 bases, with 4 bases left in between. Here the CDR3 reads CASSQNMNTEAFF. DNA of the CDR3: TGTGCCAGCAGCCAAAATATGAACACTGAAGCTTTCTTT.

The genes are TRBV5-1 and TRBJ1-6; no clear D. The ends were cut back, 0 bases at V and 7 bases at J, with 8 bases in the middle. The CDR3 has 14 residues. Germline V gene sequence: CDR1 SGHRS, CDR2 YFSETQ. The CDR3 spells CASSLGSSNSPLHF. In nucleotides, the CDR3 is TGCGCCAGCAGCTTGGGGAGCTCGAATTCACCCCTCCACTTT.

The CDR3 region has the DNA TGTGCCAGCAGTTCCGTCAGGGTGGCCGGAAACACCATATATTTT. This sequence encodes CASSSVRVAGNTIYF. The chain couples TRBV28 to TRBJ1-3, with D tentatively TRBD1 (5 bases). Germline V gives CDR1 MDHEN, CDR2 SYDVKM. This CDR3 comprises 15 residues. The V end lost 4 bases, the J end lost 4 bases, and 14 bases lay between the germline ends.

The chain employs TRBV5-1 and TRBJ2-5; 16 nucleotides align to TRBD2. Germline CDR1 SGHRS, CDR2 YFSETQ. V gave up 5 bases and J gave up 4 bases; unmatched junction bases: 8. The CDR3 spans 17 residues. The CDR3: CASRLGTSGRARETQYF. The CDR3, as DNA: TGCGCCAGCAGACTGGGGACTAGCGGGAGGGCCCGAGAGACCCAGTACTTC.

The rearrangement joins TRBV18 to TRBJ1-6; 9 bases are shared with TRBD1. Looked up from germline, CDR1 is KGHSH and CDR2 is LQKENI. The CDR3 sequence is 15 residues long. The ends lost 3 bases at V and 10 bases at J; junction bases unmatched: 7. CDR3 region: CASSPGQGTGSPLHF. As DNA, the CDR3 is TGTGCCAGCTCACCGGGACAGGGTACGGGGTCACCCCTCCACTTT.

The rearrangement uses TRBV23-1 and TRBJ2-7; 12 bases agree with TRBD1. TRBV23-1 is an open reading frame whose function is uncertain. Trimming removed 4 bases from V and 7 bases from J; junction bases left unmatched: 5. This CDR3 comprises 14 residues. The CDR3 sequence: CASSPGQGALEQYF. The CDR3 DNA sequence: TGCGCCAGCAGTCCGGGACAGGGGGCCCTGGAGCAGTACTTC.

The chain couples TRBV20-1 to TRBJ2-2; D gene ambiguous. This CDR3 spans 12 amino acids. Germline lookup yields CDR1 DFQATT and CDR2 SNEGSKA (reference sequence). Deletions cut 3 bases from V and 6 bases from J, with 8 bases between. CDR3 sequence: CSASDRAGELFF. The CDR3 nucleotides read TGCAGTGCTAGTGACCGTGCCGGGGAGCTGTTTTTT.

The chain couples TRBV19 to TRBJ1-6; no firm D call. The CDR3 is 15 residues long. V was shortened by 5 bases and J by 9 bases, with 17 bases between the two germline ends. CDR1 and CDR2 (germline): LNHDA, SQIVND (reference sequence). The DNA of the CDR3 is TGTGCCAGTAGTGTACAGACCCAAGACGGTTCACCCCTCCACTTT. Protein product: CASSVQTQDGSPLHF. Combining the CDR3 with reference TRBV19 and TRBJ1-6 gives the whole variable domain DGGITQSPKYLFRKEGQNVTLSCEQNLNHDAMYWYRQDPGQGLRLIYYSQIVNDFQKGDIAEGYSVSREKKESFPLTVTSAQKNPTAFYLCASSVQTQDGSPLHFGNGTRLTVT.

J is TRBJ2-7 and V is TRBV3-1 (or the pseudogene TRBV3-2), with TRBD2 matching 7 bases. CDR3 length: 12 amino acids. Per the germline V gene, CDR1 is LGHDT and CDR2 is YNNKEL (reference sequence). The V gene end was trimmed by 1 base and the J gene end by 12 bases; junction bases not matched to a gene: 6. CDR3 sequence reads: CASSQGGSPRYF. The CDR3 bases are TGTGCCAGCAGCCAAGGCGGGAGTCCTCGGTACTTC.

This chain connects TRBV29-1 to TRBJ1-1; TRBD1 matches at 11 bases. In germline, CDR1 is SQVTM, CDR2 ANQGSEA. V dropped 6 bases and J dropped 0; count of bases not matched to a gene: 15. The CDR3 totals 18 residues. CDR3 in amino acids: CSVIPRTGGGWVNTEAFF. The CDR3 DNA reads as TGCAGCGTCATTCCCCGGACAGGGGGCGGTTGGGTGAACACTGAAGCTTTCTTT.

The rearrangement uses TRBV27 and TRBJ1-1; the D gene is possibly TRBD1 (6 bases). CDR3 length: 14 residues. Germline CDR1 and CDR2: MNHEY and SMNVEV (reference sequence). Trimming removed 5 bases at V and 1 base at J, with 11 bases between. CDR3 DNA: TGTGCCAGCAGTCCCTTACAGGGGAACACTGAAGCTTTCTTT. Amino acids: CASSPLQGNTEAFF.

The chain recombines TRBV28 with TRBJ1-2, with 8 bases lining up with TRBD1. The germline gives CDR1 MDHEN, CDR2 SYDVKM. Germline trimming cut 7 bases from V and 8 bases from J; bases unmatched to any gene: 6. The CDR3 is 12 residues long. CDR3 nucleotide sequence: TGTGCCAGCATCCAGGGGGCGACCGGCTACACCTTC. Translation gives CASIQGATGYTF.